Each of the 15 T cell receptor beta chains below was sequenced from the same sample in a study of tumor-infiltrating lymphocytes in primary liver carcinoma. TCR beta cDNA came from about 450 ng total RNA, primed with a constant-region primer. Three rounds of nested multiplex PCR with slightly modified ARM-PCR produced TCR beta libraries. The first two PCR rounds, approximately 10 cycles each, used TRBV1-TRBV30 forward primers and a C-beta reverse primer. In TCRdb, the multiplex PCR reads were re-called with MiXCR into one record per CDR3 protein. The sample includes 310,000 or so distinct CDR3 sequences, around 60% of them seen just once. RNA isolated from unsorted whole blood supplied the blood RNA, with germline DNA also extracted. Sequencing was performed on peripheral blood. The source is a middle-aged man with primary liver carcinoma and hepatitis B virus infection.

Regarding this clonotype: Sequence at one end of the junction differs from germline and may be a read error. The chain links TRBV11-2 to TRBJ1-1; possibly TRBD1 for D (5 bases). The CDR3 loop spans 14 amino acids. The germline CDR1 and CDR2 sequences are SGHAT and FQNNGV. This CDR3 reads CDSSYDPSGVEAFF. The CDR3 DNA is TGTGACAGCAGCTATGACCCATCGGGGGTAGAAGCTTTCTTT. The whole variable domain, filled in from reference TRBV11-2 and TRBJ1-1, reads EAGVAQSPRYKIIEKRQSVAFWCNPISGHATLYWYQQILGQGPKLLIQFQNNGVVDDSQLPKDRFSAERLKGVDSTLKIQPAKLEDSAVYLCDSSYDPSGVEAFFGQGTRLTVV.

Points on this clonotype: The junction shows a germline mismatch at one end, possibly a read error. The chain carries TRBV6-1 and TRBJ1-2, with a possible D match to TRBD1 (6 bases). The CDR3 runs to 16 residues. CDR1 and CDR2 from the germline V gene are MNHNS and SASEGT. CDR3 nucleotides: TGTGCCAGTCGTATCGGGATGGGGGGGGCTAACTATCGCTACACCTTC. Its protein product is CASRIGMGGANYRYTF.

This clonotype was seen repeatedly, ten times or more. The chain combines TRBV6-1 with TRBJ2-5; 9 bases agree with TRBD2. Germline CDR1 and CDR2: MNHNS and SASEGT. Trimming at V came to 0 bases and at J to 4 bases, leaving 6 bases not matched to a gene. CDR3 length: 16 residues. CDR3 residues: CASSEAAGGLRETQYF. CDR3 in DNA: TGTGCCAGCAGTGAAGCGGCGGGAGGGTTGCGAGAGACCCAGTACTTC.

The sample holds many counts of this clonotype. The chain uses TRBV6-5 and TRBJ1-6; 8 nucleotides match TRBD1. The germline CDR1 and CDR2 sequences are MNHEY and SVGAGI. The CDR3 contains 16 residues. V dropped 2 bases and J dropped 7; count of bases not matched to a gene: 7. CDR3 DNA sequence: TGTGCCAGCAGTTACCGACAGGGGCTGGGGAATTCACCCCTCCACTTT. It specifies CASSYRQGLGNSPLHF.

Worth noting for this clonotype: A single base separates this from a much larger clone, so it may be a read error. This chain connects TRBV6-1 to TRBJ2-7; TRBD2 might be the D (5 bases). Germline lookup yields CDR1 MNHNS and CDR2 SASEGT. The CDR3 runs to 13 residues. CDR3 sequence reads: CACSSTTGYEQYF. CDR3 bases: TGTGCCTGCAGTTCGACGACGGGATACGAGCAGTACTTC.

V gene TRBV25-1 combines with J gene TRBJ2-2; D gene ambiguous. Germline CDR1 is MGHDK and CDR2 is SYGVNS. There are 11 residues in the CDR3. Trimming took 6 bases from V and 6 from J, leaving 5 bases between them. In DNA, the CDR3 is TGTGCCAGCAGGGGCGCCGGGGAGCTGTTTTTT. Residues: CASRGAGELFF.

This clonotype was seen a few times. The V gene is TRBV12-5, the J gene TRBJ2-1; 12 bases map to TRBD2. This CDR3 has 22 amino acids. Trimming took 5 bases from V and 5 from J; bases not matched to a gene: 25. Germline CDR1 and CDR2: LGHNT and FRNRAP. This CDR3 is CASGRRDHPLLTSGSPDNEQFF. In DNA, the CDR3 is TGTGCTAGTGGTCGTAGAGACCACCCCCTACTGACTAGCGGGAGCCCCGACAATGAGCAGTTCTTC.

For this clonotype: Since no conserved phenylalanine or tryptophan closes the CDR3, a read error is the likely cause. The limits of the CDR3 on the DNA are not certain, so only TCRdb's listed CDR3 is given. The chain carries TRBV11-2 and TRBJ2-7. Germline V gives CDR1 SGHAT, CDR2 FQNNGV. Both ends counted, the CDR3 spans 14 residues. The CDR3 sequence: CASSLTLDTYEQYL.

This clonotype was picked up many times. The chain has TRBV4-3 and TRBJ2-3; 7 bases are a match to TRBD2. This CDR3 is 17 amino acids long. Germline trimming cut 0 bases from V and 0 bases from J; bases unmatched to any gene: 6. Per the germline V gene, CDR1 is LGHNA and CDR2 is YSLEER. The CDR3 coding sequence is TGCGCCAGCAGCCAAGAGGCTAGCGGCTCTAGCACAGATACGCAGTATTTT. Protein: CASSQEASGSSTDTQYF.

This clonotype was seen ten or more times. The chain links TRBV4-1 to TRBJ2-7; D gene ambiguous. The V end was cut by 4 bases, the J end by 2 bases, with 9 bases between. The CDR3 spans 13 residues. Germline loops: CDR1 MGHRA, CDR2 YSYEKL. The DNA for the CDR3 is TGCGCCAGCAGCCCCGCCTCGACCTACGAGCAGTACTTC. The encoded protein is CASSPASTYEQYF.

The genes are TRBV7-9 and TRBJ1-5, with D maybe TRBD1 (5 bases). Between the trimmed V and J ends, which lost 5 bases and 2 bases, there was a span of 25 bases. Germline lookup yields CDR1 SEHNR and CDR2 FQNEAQ (reference sequence). The CDR3 runs 19 residues. This CDR3 is CASSPIGGAFGFGNQPQHF. The CDR3 nucleotides read TGTGCCAGCAGCCCCATCGGTGGGGCCTTTGGTTTCGGCAATCAGCCCCAGCATTTT.

Worth noting for this clonotype: The CDR3 does not end in the conserved phenylalanine or tryptophan, so this is likely a read error. J is TRBJ2-3 and V is TRBV11-2, with no clear D. Deletions cut 1 base from V and 10 bases from J, with 15 bases between. CDR3 length: 14 amino acids. Per the germline V gene, CDR1 is SGHAT and CDR2 is FQNNGV. The CDR3 DNA reads as TGTGCCAGCAGCTTAGTGTCCCTAGATCGATCGCAGTATTCA. Translated, it gives CASSLVSLDRSQYS.

This clonotype was found once. The V gene is TRBV20-1, the J gene TRBJ1-5; D perhaps matches TRBD1 (6 bases). V lost 0 bases to trimming and J lost 5 bases, with 14 bases between them. The CDR3 is 15 amino acids. CDR1 and CDR2 (germline): DFQATT, SNEGSKA (reference sequence). In DNA, the CDR3 is TGCAGTGCTAGAGATCGGCAGGGGATCGATCAGCCCCAGCATTTT. Its translation is CSARDRQGIDQPQHF.

This clonotype was seen only a few times. V and J are TRBV11-3 and TRBJ2-3; TRBD2 aligns across 7 bases. CDR1 and CDR2 from the germline V gene are SGHNT and YENEEA. The junction had 12 bases not matched to a gene; V was cut back by 1 base and J by 2 bases. The CDR3 loop spans 18 amino acids. As DNA, the CDR3 is TGTGCCAGCAGCTTAGGGGATCGTCTAGCGGACCACACAGATACGCAGTATTTT. Residues: CASSLGDRLADHTDTQYF.

This clonotype was counted a few times. V gene TRBV5-1 combines with J gene TRBJ2-2; D unclear. Trimming shortened V by 5 bases and J by 3 bases, and 14 bases separated the two germline ends. The CDR3 is made up of 15 amino acids. Germline V gives CDR1 SGHRS, CDR2 YFSETQ. CDR3 DNA: TGCGCCAGCAGAAAAGCCCAAGTAGACACCGGGGAGCTGTTTTTT. Residues: CASRKAQVDTGELFF.